A selection of T cell receptor beta chains follows, all from one sample in a study of blood T cell repertoires in COVID-19. The method was immunoSEQ multiplex PCR; TCRdb's version includes in-frame clones alone and lacks a portion of them. The table lists 200,000 to 300,000 clones, roughly 90% of them singletons. Sequences were obtained from peripheral blood. Every receptor here comes from a man between 60 and 75 years old who had recovered from COVID-19. Each CDR3 is given with its conserved first and last residue. Fields, in order: CDR3 protein, J gene, V gene, clone size. Not all rows give a size; the values are once, few, many and, for expanded clones, a class.

CASGLAGGQGTDTQYF,TRBJ2-3,TRBV12-5,NA
CASMAAGAVNQPQHF,TRBJ1-5,TRBV19,NA
CASIKTTGGSGYTF,TRBJ1-2,TRBV6-5,NA
CASSPQGQNIQYF,TRBJ2-4,TRBV18,NA
CASSLSGDQETQYF,TRBJ2-5,TRBV5-1,NA
CATSRTGLGNTDTQYF,TRBJ2-3,TRBV15,NA
CASSHGTTQETQYF,TRBJ2-5,TRBV3-1/TRBV3-2,NA
CASSALRSYGYTF,TRBJ1-2,TRBV9,NA
CASSLGQAEGYTF,TRBJ1-2,TRBV28,NA
CASRTTGSQETQYF,TRBJ2-5,TRBV19,once
CALGGNVHEQYF,TRBJ2-7,TRBV30,NA
CSVERGTQGGKLFF,TRBJ1-4,TRBV29-1,NA
CASSYSDINYGYTF,TRBJ1-2,TRBV6-2/TRBV6-3,NA
CASSAGQNTIYF,TRBJ1-3,TRBV5-6,many
CASGGGVKETQYF,TRBJ2-5,TRBV7-8,few
CATSEGRATNEKLFF,TRBJ1-4,TRBV24-1,NA
CASRSGTGYTDTQYF,TRBJ2-3,TRBV5-1,NA
CASSLYPGSTDTQYF,TRBJ2-3,TRBV9,NA
CSVGELAGAYF,TRBJ2-3,TRBV29-1,NA
CASSQRTGDQYEQYF,TRBJ2-7,TRBV4-1,few
CASSNGTGRQETQYF,TRBJ2-5,TRBV5-1,NA
CASSIDPWTGGNEQFF,TRBJ2-1,TRBV19,NA
CASSVEGAVIYGYTF,TRBJ1-2,TRBV6-5,NA
CASSQELASTGTDTQYF,TRBJ2-3,TRBV4-2,NA
CASKGLAGPPVSTDTQYF,TRBJ2-3,TRBV27,NA
CASSGGGGHMGNTIYF,TRBJ1-3,TRBV6-1,NA
CASSQDRTGATDDEQYF,TRBJ2-7,TRBV4-2,NA
CASSTTEVYGYTF,TRBJ1-2,TRBV6-5,NA
CASSLISGLAGGDTQYF,TRBJ2-3,TRBV7-3,NA
CASSLVTGKAFF,TRBJ1-1,TRBV11-2,few
CASSYGGTGSYEQYF,TRBJ2-7,TRBV6-5,once
CASSFGAGTDTQYF,TRBJ2-3,TRBV19,NA
CSAWSGAQHF,TRBJ1-5,TRBV20-1,NA
CASQLTGANSYEQYF,TRBJ2-7,TRBV4-2,NA
CASSLNDRLAAFF,TRBJ1-1,TRBV6-5,NA
CASSRDYGYTF,TRBJ1-2,TRBV12-3/TRBV12-4,NA
CASSMGRGSSNEQFF,TRBJ2-1,TRBV19,NA
CASSYNVRDRATNEKLFF,TRBJ1-4,TRBV6-2/TRBV6-3,NA
CASSPVVGQGSSYGYTF,TRBJ1-2,TRBV6-2/TRBV6-3,NA
CASRQTGLGAEQYF,TRBJ2-7,TRBV19,many
CASSLPGTGPYEQYF,TRBJ2-7,TRBV11-2,NA
CASSLQGSTDTQYF,TRBJ2-3,TRBV3-1/TRBV3-2,NA
CASSMGIAGGPTDTQYF,TRBJ2-3,TRBV19,NA
CAWSPGGLSSYEQYF,TRBJ2-7,TRBV30,NA
CASSSFDRGGTDTQYF,TRBJ2-3,TRBV14,NA
CASSQEWRGAYEQYF,TRBJ2-7,TRBV4-2,NA
CASSPRGNTEAFF,TRBJ1-1,TRBV4-2,NA
CASSQGPYEQYF,TRBJ2-7,TRBV16,NA
CASSLASTRVQETQYF,TRBJ2-5,TRBV7-8,NA
CASSLGTSTDTQYF,TRBJ2-3,TRBV7-2,NA
CASSRLAGNEQFF,TRBJ2-1,TRBV7-7,once
CAISMDSTLPLHF,TRBJ1-6,TRBV10-3,few
CSASNSRRDTYEQYF,TRBJ2-7,TRBV20-1,NA
CASSLVAPSSPLHF,TRBJ1-6,TRBV5-6,NA
CASTPGGYYNEQFF,TRBJ2-1,TRBV7-3,NA
CASSIFGNEKLFF,TRBJ1-4,TRBV19,NA
CATSLKTGYSPLHF,TRBJ1-6,TRBV15,few
CASRYRGTNEQFF,TRBJ2-1,TRBV5-6,NA
CASKSGGNTEAFF,TRBJ1-1,TRBV2,NA
CASSLPTGTNTEAFF,TRBJ1-1,TRBV11-2,NA